Following are 29 T cell receptor beta chains from one sample sequenced in a study of cytomegalovirus exposure and HLA in healthy donors. The protocol was immunoSEQ multiplex PCR, while the TCRdb copy is restricted to in-frame clones and leaves out a portion. The sample includes 120,000 or so clones, approximately 95% of them seen just once. Input material: PBMCs. The receptors originated from a man aged 18 to 35 in good health and CMV-seronegative.

This rearrangement joins TRBV4-3 to TRBJ2-7, with D possibly matching TRBD2 (5 bases). This CDR3 is 14 amino acids long. Germline V CDR1 and CDR2: LGHNA, YSLEER. The V end was cut by 0 bases, the J end by 3 bases, with 9 bases between. CDR3 DNA: TGCGCCAGCAGCCAAGAAGGGAGAGGCTACGAGCAGTACTTC. Translated: CASSQEGRGYEQYF.

Worth noting for this clone: Other DNA sequences in this specimen translate into the identical CDR3. V is TRBV9 and J is TRBJ2-7, with D maybe TRBD2 (5 bases). The CDR3 runs to 13 residues. CDR1 is SGDLS, CDR2 YYNGEE, per germline. Trimming pared 4 bases from V and 4 bases from J, leaving 12 bases between. CDR3 protein: CASSPGGFYEQYF. The CDR3 DNA is TGTGCCAGCAGCCCAGGCGGGTTTTACGAGCAGTACTTC.

J is TRBJ2-5 and V is TRBV5-1; D call uncertain. Germline CDR1 and CDR2: SGHRS and YFSETQ. With 4 bases removed from V and 1 base from J, the gap between germline ends came to 5 bases. CDR3 size: 12 residues. The CDR3 bases are TGCGCCAGCAGCCCCTCCCAAGAGACCCAGTACTTC. Encoded protein: CASSPSQETQYF.

This clone was seen a single time. CDR3 sequence: CAWSGHRFGNEQFF. The CDR3 bases are TGTGCCTGGAGTGGACACCGGTTTGGAAATGAGCAGTTCTTC. V usage is TRBV30 and J usage is TRBJ2-1; D not certain. The CDR3 sequence is 14 residues long. The V and J ends lost 1 base and 7 bases respectively, with 14 bases between them. From germline, CDR1 is GTSNPN and CDR2 SVGIG (reference sequence).

For this clone: An end of the junction does not agree with germline; a read error may underlie this. V gene TRBV5-5 combines with J gene TRBJ2-7; TRBD2 aligns across 10 bases. From germline, CDR1 is SGHKS and CDR2 YYEKEE (reference sequence). CDR3 length: 13 amino acids. Here the CDR3 DNA reads TGCAGAGGTGGGTTAGCGGGAGGTCCCGAGCAGTACTTC. This gives the protein CRGGLAGGPEQYF. Filled out from reference TRBV5-5 and TRBJ2-7, the complete variable domain reads DAGVTQSPTHLIKTRGQQVTLRCSPISGHKSVSWYQQVLGQGPQFIFQYYEKEERGRGNFPDRFSARQFPNYSSELNVNALLLGDSALYLCRGGLAGGPEQYFGPGTRLTVT.

The V call is TRBV25-1, the J call TRBJ2-7; possible D gene TRBD2, 5 bases. Germline values: CDR1 MGHDK, CDR2 SYGVNS. V shed 5 bases and J shed 6 bases, with 14 bases lying between them. This CDR3 is built from 13 residues. CDR3 sequence: CASSRDLRGEQYF. The CDR3 region has the DNA TGTGCCAGCAGTCGGGATCTACGCGGCGAGCAGTACTTC.

The rearrangement uses TRBV29-1 and TRBJ2-6; D ambiguous. CDR3 length equals 13 residues. Germline V gene sequence: CDR1 SQVTM, CDR2 ANQGSEA. V was clipped by 7 bases and J by 0 bases, with 7 bases between them. The DNA for the CDR3 is TGCAGCGCCGCGGACTCTGGGGCCAACGTCCTGACTTTC. Encoded protein: CSAADSGANVLTF.

This sequence joins TRBV28 and TRBJ1-2; D is ambiguous. The V end was cut by 10 bases, the J end by 4 bases, with 13 bases between. The CDR3 length is 12 residues. The V gene's germline CDR1 is MDHEN and CDR2 SYDVKM. The CDR3: CATEAVTYGYTF. CDR3 DNA sequence: TGTGCCACCGAAGCGGTCACCTATGGCTACACCTTC.

V usage is TRBV7-6 and J usage is TRBJ1-1, with 7 bases fitting TRBD1. In germline, CDR1 is SGHVS, CDR2 FNYEAQ. Trimming cost V 1 base and J 8 bases; bases outside gene matches: 10. This CDR3 has 15 amino acids. The CDR3 DNA follows: TGTGCCAGCAGCTTAGATCGAGGGGGCTCTGAGGAAGCTTTCTTT. Its protein is CASSLDRGGSEEAFF.

The chain recombines TRBV6-6 with TRBJ2-2; D is ambiguous. The V gene's germline CDR1 is MNHNY and CDR2 SVGAGI (reference sequence). This CDR3 region has 14 residues. The germline V and J ends were trimmed by 2 bases and 5 bases, with 9 bases remaining between them. Here the CDR3 DNA reads TGTGCCAGCAGTTACCTGGAGCGAACCGGGGAGCTGTTTTTT. Amino acid sequence: CASSYLERTGELFF.

The chain uses TRBV28 and TRBJ1-3; 9 nucleotides agree with TRBD1. This CDR3 has 16 amino acids. From germline, CDR1 is MDHEN and CDR2 SYDVKM. J gave up 4 bases and V 6 bases, and 10 bases lay outside the gene matches. This chain's CDR3 is CASRRRTGAKGNTIYF. CDR3 sequence (DNA): TGTGCCAGCAGGCGCAGGACAGGGGCAAAGGGAAACACCATATATTTT.

This chain uses TRBV7-9 with TRBJ2-5; possibly TRBD1 for D (5 bases). The V gene lost 1 base and the J gene lost 7 bases, with 16 bases spanning the gap. The V gene's germline CDR1 is SEHNR and CDR2 FQNEAQ (reference sequence). The CDR3 runs to 15 residues. In DNA form, the CDR3 reads TGTGCCAGCAGCTTAGTGGGGCAGGGCCTGGGGACCCAGTACTTC. It specifies CASSLVGQGLGTQYF.

The chain employs TRBV30 and TRBJ2-7; 8 bases are a match to TRBD2. Trimming took 0 bases from V and 6 from J; bases not matched to a gene: 19. CDR1 and CDR2 (germline): GTSNPN, SVGIG (reference sequence). The CDR3 totals 18 residues. The chain's CDR3 is CAWSVGAGDHHPSTEQYF. Here the CDR3 DNA reads TGTGCCTGGAGTGTTGGAGCGGGAGACCATCATCCCTCTACCGAGCAGTACTTC.

This chain connects TRBV10-1 to TRBJ1-1; no clear D gene. The V end lost 8 bases, the J end lost 0 bases, and 13 bases lay between the germline ends. Germline CDR1 and CDR2: WNHNN and SYGVQD (reference sequence). The length of the CDR3 is 14 residues. CDR3 in DNA: TGCGCCAGCCGGAGGCAGGCTATGAACACTGAAGCTTTCTTT. Translation: CASRRQAMNTEAFF.

This clone occurred once. The V call is TRBV7-2, the J call TRBJ2-7, with TRBD2 identical over 12 bases. Germline loops: CDR1 SGHTA, CDR2 FQGNSA. The ends lost 6 bases at V and 7 bases at J; junction bases unmatched: 4. The CDR3 runs 13 residues. The CDR3 reads CASRASGRAEQYF. The DNA of the CDR3 is TGTGCCAGCAGGGCTAGCGGGAGGGCGGAGCAGTACTTC.

V and J are TRBV2 and TRBJ2-2; TRBD2 agrees at 9 bases. The V segment lost 7 bases and the J segment 4 bases; nucleotides outside the gene matches: 10. Germline V CDR1 and CDR2: SNHLY, FYNNEI. The CDR3 extends over 16 amino acids. The CDR3 sequence: CASTSSGTLSTGELFF. CDR3 coding DNA: TGTGCCAGCACTTCTAGCGGGACCCTGAGCACCGGGGAGCTGTTTTTT.

This clone was detected only once. The chain links TRBV6-6 to TRBJ1-2, with 7 positions matching TRBD1. After removal of 4 bases from V and 3 bases from J, the junction contained 2 bases not matched to a gene. The CDR3 spans 13 residues. Germline CDR1 is MNHNY and CDR2 is SVGAGI (reference sequence). The CDR3 here is CASSSGQDYGYTF. DNA of the CDR3: TGTGCCAGCAGTTCCGGACAGGACTATGGCTACACCTTC.

The chain is built from TRBV29-1 and TRBJ2-7, with a weak D call TRBD1 (6 bases). The V end lost 4 bases, the J end lost 0 bases, and 16 bases lay between the germline ends. Per germline, CDR1 SQVTM and CDR2 ANQGSEA. The CDR3 has 15 residues. Here the CDR3 DNA reads TGCAGCGTTGCCGGGACACCTCGGAGCTCCTACGAGCAGTACTTC. Translating gives CSVAGTPRSSYEQYF.

V is TRBV6-4 and J is TRBJ2-1; 10 bases are shared with TRBD2. The CDR3 covers 15 residues. Germline CDR1 MRHNA, CDR2 SNTAGT. With 3 bases clipped from V and 8 bases from J, the junction kept 7 bases outside the gene matches. The CDR3 is CASSEETSGFDEQFF. The CDR3 DNA sequence: TGTGCCAGCAGTGAAGAGACTAGCGGGTTCGATGAGCAGTTCTTC.

The chain is built from TRBV7-2 and TRBJ2-6; perhaps TRBD1 as D (6 bases). Germline loops: CDR1 SGHTA, CDR2 FQGNSA. CDR3 length equals 17 residues. Trimming pared 5 bases from V and 4 bases from J, leaving 18 bases between. The CDR3 bases are TGTGCCAGCAGCCGCCTGACAGGTCTGGGGGGGGCCAACGTCCTGACTTTC. Protein sequence: CASSRLTGLGGANVLTF.

The chain joins TRBV29-1 to TRBJ2-5; D might be TRBD1 (6 bases). This CDR3 comprises 16 residues. In germline, CDR1 is SQVTM, CDR2 ANQGSEA. V was pared by 6 bases and J by 1 base, with 21 bases between. CDR3: CSVKFLQGPSQETQYF. The CDR3 nucleotides read TGCAGCGTGAAATTCCTACAGGGCCCCTCCCAAGAGACCCAGTACTTC.

This clone has only one observation. V usage is TRBV28 and J usage is TRBJ2-7; the D is unclear. Trimming took 3 bases from V and 2 from J, leaving 8 bases between them. The CDR3 is made up of 13 amino acids. Looked up from germline, CDR1 is MDHEN and CDR2 is SYDVKM. The CDR3 bases are TGTGCCAGCAGTTTCACACCCACCTACGAGCAGTACTTC. Translation: CASSFTPTYEQYF.

This chain connects TRBV11-3 to TRBJ1-2; 11 bases line up with TRBD1. Trimming took 5 bases from V and 4 from J; bases not matched to a gene: 9. This CDR3 comprises 16 residues. Germline assignment: CDR1 SGHNT and CDR2 YENEEA. CDR3 protein: CASSKSRDRGGYGYTF. The CDR3 region has the DNA TGTGCCAGCAGCAAAAGCCGGGACAGGGGGGGCTATGGCTACACCTTC.

The rearrangement joins TRBV2 to TRBJ1-3, with 10 bases lining up with TRBD1. V dropped 5 bases and J dropped 7; count of bases not matched to a gene: 5. This CDR3 has 14 amino acids. From germline, CDR1 is SNHLY and CDR2 FYNNEI. Here the CDR3 reads CASSWGQGRNTIYF. The CDR3 region has the DNA TGTGCCAGCAGTTGGGGACAGGGGAGGAACACCATATATTTT.

The chain uses TRBV7-8 and TRBJ1-1; 9 bases agree with TRBD1. Germline CDR1 SGHVS, CDR2 FQNEAQ. The CDR3 runs to 14 residues. The trim removed 7 bases at V and 10 bases at J, leaving 13 bases unmatched. CDR3 bases: TGTGCCAGCACCCTACAGGGGGCAAGTTGGGGAGCTTTCTTT. It codes for CASTLQGASWGAFF. The variable domain in full, completed from reference TRBV7-8 and TRBJ1-1, reads GAGVSQSPRYKVAKRGQDVALRCDPISGHVSLFWYQQALGQGPEFLTYFQNEAQLDKSGLPSDRFFAERPEGSVSTLKIQRTQQEDSAVYLCASTLQGASWGAFFGQGTRLTVV.

This chain uses TRBV28 with TRBJ1-1; no reliable D call. V lost 7 bases and J 0 bases, leaving 12 bases between the germline ends. The length of the CDR3 is 14 residues. In germline, CDR1 is MDHEN, CDR2 SYDVKM. CDR3 bases: TGTGCCAGCAATTTGTTAAGCTTGAACACTGAAGCTTTCTTT. As protein: CASNLLSLNTEAFF.

The V call is TRBV11-3, the J call TRBJ2-2, with a possible D match to TRBD2 (6 bases). In germline, CDR1 is SGHNT, CDR2 YENEEA. V dropped 6 bases and J dropped 4 bases, with 12 bases sitting between them. CDR3 length: 14 residues. CDR3 coding DNA: TGTGCCAGCAGTGATCGGGACTCCACCGGGGAGCTGTTTTTT. Translation gives CASSDRDSTGELFF.

The chain links TRBV5-4 to TRBJ2-7, with D possibly TRBD1 on 7 matching bases. This CDR3 is built from 15 residues. Looked up from germline, CDR1 is SGHNT and CDR2 is YYREEE (reference sequence). Trimming removed 0 bases at V and 3 bases at J, with 13 bases between. CDR3 sequence: CASSLVAGGIYEQYF. Here the CDR3 DNA reads TGTGCCAGCAGCTTGGTGGCAGGGGGGATCTACGAGCAGTACTTC.

V and J are TRBV28 and TRBJ1-2; 10 positions agree with TRBD1. V lost 6 bases to trimming and J lost 4 bases; unmatched junction nucleotides: 17. This CDR3 has 18 amino acids. The germline V gene has CDR1 MDHEN and CDR2 SYDVKM. The CDR3 nucleotides read TGTGCCAGCAGATCATCCATGGCCGGGACAGGGGCGTCCTATGGCTACACCTTC. The encoded protein is CASRSSMAGTGASYGYTF.